This T cell receptor (beta chain) came from a study of T cells in Graves' hyperthyroidism and ophthalmopathy. Turning to the study itself: Peripheral blood was taken when the disease was first diagnosed, before any treatment began.

This clonotype was counted at least ten times. Amplification of TCR beta CDR3 regions used RNA as the template. HTBI primers were used for first-round RT-PCR of the TCR CDR3. In TCRdb, the multiplex PCR reads were re-called with MiXCR into one record per CDR3 protein. The top ten clones hold around 61% of a sample with over 250,000 distinct CDR3 sequences, about 18% of them seen once. Per the germline V gene, CDR1 is MDHEN and CDR2 is SYDVKM. Trimming removed 8 bases from V and 7 bases from J, with 14 bases in between. This CDR3 region has 12 residues. The chain combines TRBV28 with TRBJ1-1; no clear D gene. The TCR comes from a woman in her sixties with Graves' ophthalmopathy. Sequencing was done on a sample of blood. This CDR3 is CASGILGDEAFF. The CDR3 bases are TGTGCCAGCGGAATACTGGGTGATGAAGCTTTCTTT.